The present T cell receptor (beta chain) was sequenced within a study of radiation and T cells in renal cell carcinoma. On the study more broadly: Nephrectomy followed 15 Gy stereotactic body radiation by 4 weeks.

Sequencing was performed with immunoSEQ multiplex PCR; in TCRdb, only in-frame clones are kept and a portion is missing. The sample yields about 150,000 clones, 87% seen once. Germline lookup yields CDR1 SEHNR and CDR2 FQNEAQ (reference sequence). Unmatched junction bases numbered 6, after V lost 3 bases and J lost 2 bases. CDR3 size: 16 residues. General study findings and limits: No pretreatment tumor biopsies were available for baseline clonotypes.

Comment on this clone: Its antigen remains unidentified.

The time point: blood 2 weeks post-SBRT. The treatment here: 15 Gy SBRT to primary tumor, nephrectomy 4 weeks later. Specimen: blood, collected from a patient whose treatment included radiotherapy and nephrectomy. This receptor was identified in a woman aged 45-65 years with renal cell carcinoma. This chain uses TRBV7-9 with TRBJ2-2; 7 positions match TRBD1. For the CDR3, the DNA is TGTGCCAGCAGCTTCGAGGGGGCCAGCAACACCGGGGAGCTGTTTTTT. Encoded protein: CASSFEGASNTGELFF.